These T cell receptor beta chains were read from a single sample in a study of shared clonotypes between healthy human individuals. Assay used: immunoSEQ multiplex PCR; TCRdb lists only in-frame clones, some missing. Of more than 850,000 clones in the sample, around three quarters were seen once. Sequencing used memory CD4+ T cells from PBMCs. These receptors were obtained from a man aged 18 to 29 in good health. Some clones in this sample may be carry-over from other donors' samples. Both conserved end residues are trimmed from each CDR3. Each record gives: V gene, J gene, clone size, CDR3 length, CDR3 protein. Not every row has a clone size; where given, it reads once, few, many or a size class.

TRBV11-2	TRBJ2-3	-	15	ASSALRGRQDTDTQY
TRBV14	TRBJ1-3	-	11	ASSQVTMGTIY
TRBV5-6	TRBJ2-1	-	11	ASSFAFYNEQF
TRBV4-1	TRBJ1-5	-	15	ASSQPSGDRRNQPQH
TRBV9	TRBJ1-4	-	12	ASSINPGPSELF
TRBV6-5	TRBJ2-2	once	12	ATREGTRGGELF
TRBV11-2	TRBJ2-3	-	13	ASSLFSGRTDTQY
TRBV15	TRBJ2-7	-	16	ATSRAITGGPGFYEQY
TRBV28	TRBJ2-2	many	11	ASSLANTGELF
TRBV2	TRBJ2-6	-	14	ASRGQGKSGANVLT
TRBV7-3	TRBJ2-3	-	12	ASRFSGSTDTQY
TRBV2	TRBJ1-1	once	11	ASSGDLNTEAF
TRBV30	TRBJ2-6	-	14	AWRGDSRSGANVLT
TRBV14	TRBJ1-2	-	15	ASSHKQGPFANYGYT
TRBV5-1	TRBJ2-3	-	14	ASSLLAGQLTDTQY
TRBV4-3	TRBJ2-1	-	14	ASSQDLPNSYNEQF
TRBV25-1	TRBJ2-5	-	11	ASAPRRGETQY
TRBV5-1	TRBJ2-5	-	15	ASSLEVMGGRQETQY
TRBV5-1	TRBJ2-7	-	12	ASSSPDSTYEQY
TRBV6-6	TRBJ1-2	-	13	ASSYEGRSNYGYT
TRBV6-1	TRBJ2-7	-	16	ASSEAPRTSGRGDEQY
TRBV10-1	TRBJ2-3	-	12	ASSVQGDTDTQY
TRBV2	TRBJ2-1	-	12	ASLPGLSYNEQF
TRBV27	TRBJ2-6	-	15	ASSSRLAGHGANVLT
TRBV20-1	TRBJ2-1	-	9	SVSPGTTQF
TRBV29-1	TRBJ2-7	-	11	SVRAGGSYEQY
TRBV28	TRBJ1-4	-	12	ASSRPGAGEKLF
TRBV11-3	TRBJ1-1	-	12	ASSSRQGRTEAF
TRBV5-6	TRBJ2-7	-	12	ASSLVNRGGEQY
TRBV28	TRBJ2-7	-	10	ATGLWTYEQY
TRBV5-6	TRBJ1-5	-	13	ASSSSPSNNQPQH
TRBV5-1	TRBJ2-1	-	14	ASSLLGTRVGNEQF
TRBV27	TRBJ1-1	-	12	ASSLEGGNTEAF